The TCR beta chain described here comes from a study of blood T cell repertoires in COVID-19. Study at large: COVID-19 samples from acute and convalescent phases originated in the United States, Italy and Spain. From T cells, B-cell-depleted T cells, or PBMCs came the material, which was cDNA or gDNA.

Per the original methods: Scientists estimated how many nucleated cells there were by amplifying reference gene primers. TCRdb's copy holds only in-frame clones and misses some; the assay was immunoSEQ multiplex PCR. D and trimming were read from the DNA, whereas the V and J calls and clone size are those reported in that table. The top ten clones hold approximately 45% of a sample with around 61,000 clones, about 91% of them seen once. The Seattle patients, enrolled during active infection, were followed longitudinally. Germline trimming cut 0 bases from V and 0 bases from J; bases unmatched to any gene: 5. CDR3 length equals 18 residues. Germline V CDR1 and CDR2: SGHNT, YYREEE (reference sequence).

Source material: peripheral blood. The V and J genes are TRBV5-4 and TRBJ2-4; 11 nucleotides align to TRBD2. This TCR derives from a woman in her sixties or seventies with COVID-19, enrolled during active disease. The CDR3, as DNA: TGTGCCAGCAGCTTGGCGACTAGCGGGGTACTAGCCAAAAACATTCAGTACTTC. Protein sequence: CASSLATSGVLAKNIQYF.